This T cell receptor (beta chain) appears in the sequencing data of a study of shared clonotypes between healthy human individuals. Those who donated, Caucasian adults without exception, all lived in Nashville, Tennessee. V was trimmed by 5 bases and J by 2 bases, leaving 13 bases between them. Germline V gene lookup returns CDR1 SGHRS and CDR2 YFSETQ. This CDR3 has 15 residues. Profiled with immunoSEQ multiplex PCR; TCRdb holds only in-frame clones, not every one. Among 2 million to 2.5 million clones, 85% to 95% were seen once, and the ten largest hold about 0.39%. The chain joins TRBV5-1 to TRBJ1-4; D remains ambiguous. Material for sequencing was naive CD4+ T cells from PBMCs. Subset described: CD45RA+ positively selected. The origin of this receptor is a man aged 18 to 30 in good health. Some clones in this sample may be carry-over from other donors' samples. CDR3 DNA sequence: TGCGCCAGCAGGTCCTACGTAGGGACTAATGAAAAACTGTTTTTT. It codes for CASRSYVGTNEKLFF.